Shown below are 29 T cell receptor beta chains from a single sample sequenced in a study of naive and memory T cell subsets. An equimolar mix of two oligonucleotides served as the beta constant-region primer for TRBC1 and TRBC2. TCRdb re-derived calls from the UMI-ligation and nested PCR reads in MiXCR, one entry per CDR3 protein. The table shows 81,000 or so distinct CDR3 sequences, with 7% occurring only once. The sample comprised central memory CD4+ T cells from blood. The receptors were sampled from a human donor in good health.

This clonotype was counted between two and nine times. The genes are TRBV18 and TRBJ1-1; 11 nucleotides align to TRBD1. The CDR3 is made up of 17 amino acids. The germline V gene encodes CDR1 KGHSH and CDR2 LQKENI. V lost 2 bases, J lost 4 bases, and 9 bases stayed unmatched. CDR3 sequence reads: CASSPGGTGGPSTEAFF. The CDR3 region has the DNA TGTGCCAGCTCACCAGGGGGGACAGGGGGTCCAAGCACTGAAGCTTTCTTT.

This clonotype turned up a few times. The chain joins TRBV6-6 to TRBJ2-1; 14 bases map to TRBD2. CDR3 length: 15 residues. The V segment lost 2 bases and the J segment 9 bases; nucleotides outside the gene matches: 3. Germline lookup yields CDR1 MNHNY and CDR2 SVGAGI (reference sequence). In nucleotides, the CDR3 is TGTGCCAGCAGTTACGGGACTAGCGGGAGCGGTGAGCAGTTCTTC. Its translation is CASSYGTSGSGEQFF.

This clonotype has ten or more counts. The chain employs TRBV18 and TRBJ1-1; D may be TRBD1 (6 bases). Trimming removed 2 bases at V and 3 bases at J, with 13 bases between. Germline V lookup: CDR1 KGHSH, CDR2 LQKENI. The CDR3 is 15 amino acids. The CDR3 protein is CASSPGQTLYTEAFF. CDR3 DNA sequence: TGTGCCAGCTCACCAGGACAGACCCTCTACACTGAAGCTTTCTTT.

This clonotype was counted between two and nine times. V usage is TRBV7-9 and J usage is TRBJ2-3; a possible D gene is TRBD1 (5 bases). Trimming pared 7 bases from V and 0 bases from J, leaving 8 bases between. Germline V gene sequence: CDR1 SEHNR, CDR2 FQNEAQ (reference sequence). This CDR3 is 13 amino acids long. The DNA of the CDR3 is TGTGCCAGCACCAGGGTTAGCACAGATACGCAGTATTTT. Amino acid sequence: CASTRVSTDTQYF.

The genes are TRBV29-1 and TRBJ2-2; 7 bases map to TRBD1. Germline V gene lookup returns CDR1 SQVTM and CDR2 ANQGSEA. Trimming removed 4 bases from V and 5 bases from J; junction bases left unmatched: 7. The CDR3 has 14 amino acids. CDR3 sequence reads: CSVAGQTLTGELFF. CDR3 in DNA: TGCAGCGTTGCGGGACAGACGCTTACCGGGGAGCTGTTTTTT.

V gene TRBV20-1 combines with J gene TRBJ2-4, with TRBD2 identical over 8 bases. Per the germline V gene, CDR1 is DFQATT and CDR2 is SNEGSKA (reference sequence). V lost 0 bases to trimming and J lost 0 bases; unmatched junction nucleotides: 7. The CDR3 sequence is 17 residues long. The CDR3 nucleotides read TGCAGTGCTAGAGAGCCCCGGGGGGGTAAAGCCAAAAACATTCAGTACTTC. Amino acids: CSAREPRGGKAKNIQYF.

Ten or more counts support this clonotype. The chain couples TRBV4-2 to TRBJ1-1, with D possibly TRBD1 on 5 matching bases. The CDR3 contains 16 residues. V lost 0 bases and J lost 1, with 12 bases in between. Germline V lookup: CDR1 LGHNA, CDR2 YNFKEQ. CDR3: CASSQDQGNPNTEAFF. The CDR3 nucleotides read TGTGCCAGCAGCCAAGATCAGGGCAACCCGAACACTGAAGCTTTCTTT.

At least ten counts were recorded for this clonotype. V is TRBV27 and J is TRBJ1-6; tentatively, D is TRBD1 (5 bases). Germline CDR1 is MNHEY and CDR2 is SMNVEV (reference sequence). Trimming took off 8 bases at V and 7 bases at J, with 18 bases between the two ends. The CDR3 sequence is 15 residues long. CDR3 loop: CASGNVGAGNSPLHF. The CDR3 DNA reads TGTGCCAGCGGAAATGTCGGGGCGGGCAATTCACCCCTCCACTTT.

A few counts support this clonotype. V is TRBV4-2 and J is TRBJ2-5, with D unresolved. The germline V and J ends were trimmed by 0 bases and 2 bases, with 7 bases remaining between them. CDR1 and CDR2 from the germline V gene are LGHNA and YNFKEQ. This CDR3 has 14 amino acids. The CDR3 reads CASSQDRGQETQYF. CDR3 DNA sequence: TGTGCCAGCAGCCAAGATAGAGGTCAAGAGACCCAGTACTTC.

This clonotype has ten or more counts. This chain joins TRBV12-3 or TRBV12-4 and TRBJ1-2; maybe TRBD1 (5 bases). CDR3 length: 14 amino acids. Trimming shortened V by 7 bases and J by 0 bases, and 12 bases separated the two germline ends. CDR3 residues: CASTKRGPNYGYTF. The CDR3 DNA sequence: TGTGCCAGCACCAAACGGGGACCTAACTATGGCTACACCTTC.

This clonotype was detected ten times or more. Germline is not matched at one junction end, which may reflect a read error. This chain connects TRBV7-2 to TRBJ2-3, with D unresolved. There are 15 residues in the CDR3. Germline assignment: CDR1 SGHTA and CDR2 FQGNSA. The CDR3 DNA follows: TGCGCCAGCAGCTTGGCGCGCACTAGCACAGATACGCAGTATTTT. It is translated as CASSLARTSTDTQYF.

This clonotype has a handful of counts. The chain carries TRBV12-3 or TRBV12-4 and TRBJ2-1; TRBD2 agrees at 9 bases. The CDR3 length is 16 residues. With 5 bases clipped from V and 5 bases from J, the junction kept 10 bases outside the gene matches. The CDR3 sequence: CASSARLAEGDNEQFF. The CDR3 DNA sequence: TGTGCCAGCAGTGCCCGACTAGCGGAAGGGGACAATGAGCAGTTCTTC.

A few counts support this clonotype. The V call is TRBV6-2 or TRBV6-3, the J call TRBJ2-7; 10 nucleotides agree with TRBD1. Germline CDR1 and CDR2: MNHEY and SVGEGT. The CDR3 runs 14 residues. V lost 5 bases, J lost 3 bases, and 4 bases stayed unmatched. CDR3 sequence: CASSRDRGIYEQYF. CDR3 DNA sequence: TGTGCCAGCAGTCGGGACAGGGGAATCTACGAGCAGTACTTC.

This clonotype was found many times. The V gene is TRBV7-2, the J gene TRBJ1-6; D unclear. With 1 base removed from V and 7 bases from J, the gap between germline ends came to 5 bases. This CDR3 has 13 residues. CDR1 is SGHTA and CDR2 is FQGNSA in the germline V gene. The chain's CDR3 is CASSLDRNSPLHF. The CDR3 DNA reads as TGTGCCAGCAGCTTAGATCGGAATTCACCCCTCCACTTT.

This clonotype was seen ten or more times. This chain uses TRBV7-9 with TRBJ1-2, with TRBD1 matching 10 bases. CDR3 size: 19 residues. Unmatched junction bases numbered 19, after V lost 5 bases and J lost 4 bases. Germline-derived CDR1 and CDR2 are SEHNR and FQNEAQ (reference sequence). In DNA, the CDR3 is TGTGCCAGCAGCCCCGATGGGGGGCCGGGACAGGGGCCTCTCTATGGCTACACCTTC. It specifies CASSPDGGPGQGPLYGYTF.

This clonotype was detected many times. This chain joins TRBV27 and TRBJ1-1, with 8 bases that match TRBD1. The CDR3 has 13 amino acids. V lost 5 bases to trimming and J lost 6 bases; unmatched junction nucleotides: 5. The germline V gene encodes CDR1 MNHEY and CDR2 SMNVEV (reference sequence). This CDR3 reads CASSTRQGPEAFF. CDR3 DNA: TGTGCCAGCAGTACTCGACAGGGGCCTGAAGCTTTCTTT.

This clonotype has a count of ten or more. The J gene is TRBJ2-2, the V gene TRBV20-1; 8 positions agree with TRBD1. J was trimmed by 4 bases and V by 6 bases; bases with no gene match: 7. Per germline, CDR1 DFQATT and CDR2 SNEGSKA (reference sequence). This CDR3 has 14 residues. In DNA, the CDR3 is TGCAGTGCGCCCCGGGACAGGACCACCGGGGAGCTGTTTTTT. This codes for CSAPRDRTTGELFF.

This clonotype was observed many times. The genes are TRBV6-6 and TRBJ1-2, with TRBD1 identical over 7 bases. This CDR3 comprises 17 residues. Germline values: CDR1 MNHNY, CDR2 SVGAGI (reference sequence). V was pared by 7 bases and J by 2 bases, with 16 bases of the junction left unmatched. The CDR3: CASKEGRRGQRNYGYTF. As DNA, the CDR3 is TGTGCCAGCAAGGAGGGGCGAAGGGGGCAAAGGAACTATGGCTACACCTTC.

This clonotype was observed a handful of times. This chain uses TRBV20-1 with TRBJ2-2; D unresolved. V was pared by 1 base and J by 4 bases, with 13 bases between. Germline values: CDR1 DFQATT, CDR2 SNEGSKA (reference sequence). The CDR3 contains 15 residues. The CDR3 DNA follows: TGCAGTGCTAGAGGTGGCGATCAGGTCACCGGGGAGCTGTTTTTT. It specifies CSARGGDQVTGELFF.

This clonotype has at least ten counts. The chain combines TRBV11-2 with TRBJ2-3; 8 bases fit TRBD2. CDR1 and CDR2 (germline): SGHAT, FQNNGV. V shed 2 bases and J 5 bases; nucleotides not matched to a gene: 6. The CDR3 sequence is 15 residues long. DNA for the CDR3: TGTGCCAGCAGCTTACTAGCGGGCGGGGTAGATACGCAGTATTTT. Translated, it gives CASSLLAGGVDTQYF.

This clonotype appeared many times. This chain connects TRBV9 to TRBJ1-3; perhaps TRBD1 as D (5 bases). CDR1 and CDR2 from the germline V gene are SGDLS and YYNGEE. Trimming shortened V by 3 bases and J by 3 bases, and 10 bases separated the two germline ends. The CDR3 runs to 14 residues. Here the CDR3 reads CASSGAGNGNTIYF. The CDR3 DNA reads TGTGCCAGCAGCGGGGCAGGGAATGGAAACACCATATATTTT.

The rearrangement joins TRBV6-2 or TRBV6-3 to TRBJ1-4; no reliable D call. The CDR3 length is 14 residues. The V gene's germline CDR1 is MNHEY and CDR2 SVGEGT. The V end lost 8 bases, the J end lost 1 base, and 11 bases lay between the germline ends. The CDR3 region is CASGLWRTNEKLFF. The CDR3 DNA is TGTGCCAGCGGACTGTGGCGAACTAATGAAAAACTGTTTTTT.

This clonotype was seen repeatedly, ten times or more. The chain joins TRBV15 to TRBJ1-6; D is uncertain. The germline CDR1 and CDR2 sequences are LNHNV and YYDKDF (reference sequence). The V gene lost 1 base and the J gene lost 5 bases, with 3 bases spanning the gap. This CDR3 is 13 amino acids long. The CDR3 sequence is CATSRVNNSPLHF. The CDR3 coding sequence is TGTGCCACCAGCAGAGTGAATAATTCACCCCTCCACTTT.

This clonotype turned up a few times. V usage is TRBV6-2 or TRBV6-3 and J usage is TRBJ2-1, with a tentative D call TRBD2 (6 bases). This CDR3 spans 16 amino acids. Trimming cost V 2 bases and J 8 bases, with 19 bases left between them. Germline lookup yields CDR1 MNHEY and CDR2 SVGEGT. CDR3 protein: CASSYKRDFRTDEQFF. The CDR3 bases are TGTGCCAGCAGTTACAAGAGGGACTTTCGAACAGATGAGCAGTTCTTC.

The chain has TRBV6-2 or TRBV6-3 and TRBJ2-4, with 7 bases identical to TRBD2. The CDR3 extends over 15 amino acids. CDR1 MNHEY and CDR2 SVGEGT come from the germline V gene. Trimming at V came to 8 bases and at J to 1 base, leaving 8 bases not matched to a gene. For the CDR3, the DNA is TGTGCCAGCCGCGGGAGCGGGAAGGCCAAAAACATTCAGTACTTC. This gives the protein CASRGSGKAKNIQYF.

A note on this clonotype: A much larger clone lies a single base off, so this may be a read error. The chain couples TRBV20-1 to TRBJ2-3, with D perhaps TRBD1 (5 bases). The CDR3 totals 12 residues. In germline, CDR1 is DFQATT, CDR2 SNEGSKA (reference sequence). This chain's CDR3 is CSAPHGADTQNF. The DNA of the CDR3 is TGCAGTGCACCTCATGGGGCAGATACGCAGAATTTT.

This clonotype was seen many times. The V call is TRBV11-2, the J call TRBJ2-7; D tentatively fits TRBD1 or TRBD2 (5 bases each). V was shortened by 2 bases and J by 2 bases, with 13 bases between the two germline ends. The CDR3 is made up of 15 amino acids. CDR1 is SGHAT and CDR2 is FQNNGV in the germline V gene. The CDR3 spells CASSLRPGPTYEQYF. The CDR3 nucleotides are TGTGCCAGCAGCTTACGCCCGGGACCAACCTACGAGCAGTACTTC.

This clonotype was recorded many times. The genes are TRBV3-1 and TRBJ1-3; possible D gene TRBD1, 5 bases. CDR1 is LGHDT, CDR2 YNNKEL, per germline (reference sequence). Trimming cost V 0 bases and J 6 bases, with 15 bases left between them. This CDR3 spans 16 amino acids. CDR3 residues: CASSQDQGRATNTIYF. CDR3 bases: TGTGCCAGCAGCCAAGATCAGGGCAGGGCTACAAACACCATATATTTT.

This clonotype has at least ten counts. J is TRBJ2-3 and V is TRBV4-3; TRBD2 matches 7 bases. Trimming removed 1 base from V and 7 bases from J; junction bases left unmatched: 8. The germline V gene has CDR1 LGHNA and CDR2 YSLEER. This CDR3 has 15 amino acids. The DNA of the CDR3 is TGCGCCAGCAGCCAAGTGGCGGGGGTGGGTTATACGCAGTATTTT. It translates to CASSQVAGVGYTQYF.